This TCR beta chain was profiled in a study of T cell repertoires in cytomegalovirus infection. The CDR3 length is 10 residues. The V end was cut by 2 bases, the J end by 7 bases, with 5 bases between. From germline, CDR1 is GTSNPN and CDR2 SVGIG (reference sequence). This clonotype was counted only a few times. Each CDR3 protein is one row after TCRdb ran MiXCR on the reads. The table has some 680,000 distinct CDR3 sequences, 35% seen once. Sequences were obtained from PBMCs. The chain joins TRBV30 to TRBJ1-1; D not certain. This TCR was recovered from a human donor in good health (CMV status not recorded). Some clones in this sample may be carry-over from other donors' samples. This chain's CDR3 is CAWSTGEAFF. In nucleotides, the CDR3 is TGTGCCTGGAGTACGGGTGAAGCTTTCTTT.